Listed here are 21 T cell receptor beta chains from one sample, sequenced in a study of cytomegalovirus exposure and HLA in healthy donors. PCR used 60 Vbeta primers and 13 Jbeta primers. The repertoire was sequenced with immunoSEQ multiplex PCR; TCRdb's copy has only in-frame clones and lacks some. This repertoire shows fewer than 150,000 clones, about 80% found once; its top ten account for around 4.5%. Sequenced material: PBMCs. These receptor sequences come from a man in his forties or fifties in good health and CMV-seropositive.

The CDR3 is CSVALNTGELFF. The CDR3 DNA is TGCAGCGTAGCCCTTAACACCGGGGAGCTGTTTTTT. This chain connects TRBV29-1 to TRBJ2-2; unclear D gene. CDR3 length: 12 residues. V dropped 6 bases and J dropped 2 bases, with 7 bases sitting between them. In germline, CDR1 is SQVTM, CDR2 ANQGSEA.

This rearrangement joins TRBV27 to TRBJ2-1, with D tentatively TRBD2 (6 bases). The CDR3 spans 15 residues. Trimming removed 3 bases from V and 2 bases from J, with 11 bases in between. Germline V lookup: CDR1 MNHEY, CDR2 SMNVEV (reference sequence). CDR3 coding DNA: TGTGCCAGCAGTTTGTCTCGGGAGACCTACAATGAGCAGTTCTTC. It specifies CASSLSRETYNEQFF.

The chain recombines TRBV9 with TRBJ1-2; TRBD1 matches 9 bases. The V and J ends lost 7 bases and 1 base, in that order; junction bases with no gene match: 11. Per the germline V gene, CDR1 is SGDLS and CDR2 is YYNGEE. The CDR3 extends over 16 amino acids. The CDR3 sequence: CASARGQGSVNYGYTF. The CDR3 DNA reads as TGTGCCAGCGCGAGGGGACAGGGCTCAGTTAACTATGGCTACACCTTC.

This clone was counted a few times. The chain recombines TRBV19 with TRBJ2-7; 7 nucleotides match TRBD2. Trimming removed 4 bases from V and 6 bases from J; junction bases left unmatched: 15. CDR1 LNHDA and CDR2 SQIVND come from the germline V gene (reference sequence). The CDR3 sequence is 16 residues long. The CDR3 DNA sequence: TGTGCCAGTAGTAACTCGCTCCGGCGGGAGTATGGCGAGCAGTACTTC. This translates into CASSNSLRREYGEQYF.

This clone was picked up a small number of times. The V and J genes are TRBV7-9 and TRBJ2-7; possibly TRBD2 for D (5 bases). V was shortened by 1 base and J by 6 bases, with 19 bases between the two germline ends. CDR1 is SEHNR and CDR2 is FQNEAQ in the germline V gene (reference sequence). The CDR3 is made up of 16 amino acids. The CDR3 here is CASSLEAGHRYGEQYF. The CDR3 DNA follows: TGTGCCAGCAGCTTAGAGGCGGGCCATAGGTATGGCGAGCAGTACTTC.

The chain recombines TRBV30 with TRBJ1-5; D remains unclear. Germline V gene sequence: CDR1 GTSNPN, CDR2 SVGIG (reference sequence). Trimming pared 1 base from V and 0 bases from J, leaving 7 bases between. CDR3 length: 14 amino acids. The CDR3 DNA reads TGTGCCTGGAGTGCGGACTATAGCAATCAGCCCCAGCATTTT. As protein: CAWSADYSNQPQHF.

V is TRBV2 and J is TRBJ2-3, with D hard to call. This CDR3 region has 14 residues. The V and J ends lost 1 base and 2 bases respectively, with 7 bases between them. Germline CDR1 reads SNHLY; CDR2 reads FYNNEI. The CDR3 here is CASSEVQITDTQYF. The CDR3 DNA is TGTGCCAGCAGTGAAGTCCAGATCACAGATACGCAGTATTTT.

The chain links TRBV5-4 to TRBJ2-3; TRBD1 might be the D (6 bases). Germline loops: CDR1 SGHNT, CDR2 YYREEE (reference sequence). V was pared by 2 bases and J by 0 bases, with 10 bases between. CDR3 length equals 15 residues. CDR3: CASSLQGRSTDTQYF. CDR3 sequence (DNA): TGTGCCAGCAGCTTACAGGGACGGAGCACAGATACGCAGTATTTT.

This chain joins TRBV7-2 and TRBJ2-3, with D perhaps TRBD2 (6 bases). Per germline, CDR1 SGHTA and CDR2 FQGNSA. This CDR3 spans 14 amino acids. V was cut by 6 bases and J by 5 bases, with 15 bases left in between. CDR3 amino acids: CASRPAGPRDTQYF. The CDR3 DNA reads as TGTGCCAGCAGGCCCGCGGGACCCCGAGATACGCAGTATTTT.

The rearrangement uses TRBV5-6 and TRBJ2-1, with 12 bases lining up with TRBD2. The CDR3 runs to 15 residues. Germline V lookup: CDR1 SGHDT, CDR2 YYEEEE. V lost 3 bases, J lost 3 bases, and 1 base stayed unmatched. CDR3 amino acids: CASSWTSGNYNEQFF. In DNA, the CDR3 is TGTGCCAGCAGCTGGACTAGCGGGAACTACAATGAGCAGTTCTTC.

This clone was observed a few times. V is TRBV5-4 and J is TRBJ1-1, with D unclear. This CDR3 has 12 residues. The germline CDR1 and CDR2 sequences are SGHNT and YYREEE (reference sequence). The V end was cut by 2 bases, the J end by 1 base, with 3 bases between. The CDR3 DNA sequence: TGTGCCAGCAGCTTCTGGAACACTGAAGCTTTCTTT. Protein product: CASSFWNTEAFF.

This chain links TRBV6-1 with TRBJ1-2; no clear D. The CDR3 length is 15 residues. V was clipped by 6 bases and J by 0 bases, with 14 bases between them. The germline gives CDR1 MNHNS, CDR2 SASEGT. CDR3 coding DNA: TGTGCCAGCAGGGTTACAGCAGGCGCTAACTATGGCTACACCTTC. This sequence encodes CASRVTAGANYGYTF.

This chain uses TRBV7-9 with TRBJ1-3; the D is unclear. Germline assignment: CDR1 SEHNR and CDR2 FQNEAQ (reference sequence). The CDR3 sequence is 15 residues long. Trimming removed 2 bases from V and 0 bases from J, with 8 bases in between. The CDR3 coding sequence is TGTGCCAGCAGCTTATCCAAGAGCTCTGGAAACACCATATATTTT. The encoded protein is CASSLSKSSGNTIYF.

V gene TRBV19 combines with J gene TRBJ2-2, with D possibly being TRBD2 (7 bases). Looked up from germline, CDR1 is LNHDA and CDR2 is SQIVND (reference sequence). The V end was cut by 7 bases, the J end by 5 bases, with 20 bases between. This CDR3 is 16 amino acids long. The CDR3 is CASTRRGGGSTGELFF. The CDR3, as DNA: TGTGCCAGTACTCGTCGAGGGGGAGGGTCAACCGGGGAGCTGTTTTTT.

V gene TRBV5-8 combines with J gene TRBJ2-5; 11 bases fit TRBD1. The CDR3 length is 15 residues. The V and J ends lost 3 bases and 5 bases, in that order; junction bases with no gene match: 6. Germline CDR1 reads SGHTS; CDR2 reads YDEGEE. In nucleotides, the CDR3 is TGTGCCAGCAGCTCTCGGACAGGGGGCCGGGAGACCCAGTACTTC. It is translated as CASSSRTGGRETQYF.

The chain links TRBV5-6 to TRBJ2-3; D is uncertain. The germline V and J ends were trimmed by 3 bases and 6 bases, with 5 bases remaining between them. The CDR3 has 11 amino acids. CDR1 SGHDT and CDR2 YYEEEE come from the germline V gene. CDR3 DNA: TGTGCCAGCAGCTCATCCGATACGCAGTATTTT. Encoded protein: CASSSSDTQYF.

This chain joins TRBV5-1 and TRBJ1-6; weak D call: TRBD1 (6 bases). The CDR3 is 13 residues long. The germline V gene encodes CDR1 SGHRS and CDR2 YFSETQ. Trimming pared 8 bases from V and 5 bases from J, leaving 11 bases between. The CDR3 is CASAGTNNSPLHF. CDR3 sequence (DNA): TGCGCCAGTGCCGGGACAAATAATTCACCCCTCCACTTT.

V gene TRBV15 combines with J gene TRBJ1-2; TRBD1 might be the D (6 bases). V was pared by 7 bases and J by 4 bases, with 19 bases between. The V gene's germline CDR1 is LNHNV and CDR2 YYDKDF (reference sequence). This CDR3 is 15 amino acids long. The CDR3 reads CATNPPGHGSYGYTF. CDR3 DNA: TGTGCCACCAACCCTCCGGGACACGGGTCCTATGGCTACACCTTC. Full variable domain (missing parts from reference TRBV15 and TRBJ1-2): DAMVIQNPRYQVTQFGKPVTLSCSQTLNHNVMYWYQQKSSQAPKLLFHYYDKDFNNEADTPDNFQSRRPNTSFCFLDIRSPGLGDTAMYLCATNPPGHGSYGYTFGSGTRLTVV.

The chain carries TRBV18 and TRBJ2-7, with 7 bases matching TRBD1. The V and J ends lost 8 bases and 7 bases, in that order; junction bases with no gene match: 8. Germline V gene data show CDR1 as KGHSH and CDR2 as LQKENI. The CDR3 contains 12 residues. CDR3 nucleotide sequence: TGTGCCAGCCACAGGGGATCGGAAGAGCAGTACTTC. Amino acids: CASHRGSEEQYF.

The chain uses TRBV2 and TRBJ2-1; 11 nucleotides agree with TRBD2. This CDR3 has 15 residues. The V and J ends lost 6 bases and 6 bases, in that order; junction bases with no gene match: 7. Per the germline V gene, CDR1 is SNHLY and CDR2 is FYNNEI. In DNA form, the CDR3 reads TGTGCCAGCAGGAAGCGGACTAGCGGGTTCAATGAGCAGTTCTTC. This encodes CASRKRTSGFNEQFF.

This clone was counted a few times. This chain connects TRBV5-4 to TRBJ2-7, with D possibly TRBD1 on 6 matching bases. CDR3 length: 15 residues. In germline, CDR1 is SGHNT, CDR2 YYREEE (reference sequence). Trimming shortened V by 4 bases and J by 0 bases, and 14 bases separated the two germline ends. The CDR3 loop is CASSNRDGSSYEQYF. CDR3 nucleotides: TGTGCCAGCAGCAACAGGGACGGTAGCTCCTACGAGCAGTACTTC.